This is a list of T cell receptor beta chains from one sample in a study of blood T cell repertoires in COVID-19. Using immunoSEQ multiplex PCR, the repertoire was profiled, and TCRdb retains in-frame clones only, with some absent. The data hold some 370,000 clones, with 85% to 90% observed a single time. Sequenced: peripheral blood. The receptor set was obtained from a man between 18 and 29 years old with active or convalescent COVID-19. Each CDR3 is given with its conserved first and last residue. D genes are given only for firm matches. Expanded clones get a size class; other rows say once, few or many, or leave the size out.

D	size	V	J	CDR3	DNA
.	once	TRBV5-1	TRBJ2-7	CASSLGAQVYNEQYF	TGCGCCAGCAGCTTGGGGGCGCAGGTTTACAACGAGCAGTACTTC
TRBD2	once	TRBV19	TRBJ2-5	CASSTGLAGGRETQYF	TGTGCCAGTAGTACCGGACTAGCGGGAGGGCGGGAGACCCAGTACTTC
.	.	TRBV6-2/TRBV6-3	TRBJ1-2	CASSLSSSVNYGYTF	TGTGCCAGCAGCCTTTCGTCTTCAGTTAACTATGGCTACACCTTC
TRBD1	once	TRBV28	TRBJ2-1	CASSYDGQGPYNEQFF	TGTGCCAGCAGCTACGATGGACAGGGGCCCTACAATGAGCAGTTCTTC
.	.	TRBV5-6	TRBJ1-2	CASSAPGQIGGYTF	TGTGCCAGCAGCGCCCCGGGACAAATAGGTGGCTACACCTTC
.	.	TRBV7-9	TRBJ1-5	CASSLVGAGDQPQHF	TGTGCCAGCAGCTTAGTTGGTGCAGGGGATCAGCCCCAGCATTTT
.	.	TRBV7-2	TRBJ2-3	CASSPRLRERGSDTQYF	TGTGCCAGCAGCCCCCGGCTGCGGGAGAGGGGGTCAGATACGCAGTATTTT
TRBD2	once	TRBV3-1/TRBV3-2	TRBJ2-7	CASSQRGLAALEQYF	TGTGCCAGCAGCCAAAGGGGACTAGCGGCCCTCGAGCAGTACTTC
TRBD2	once	TRBV9	TRBJ2-6	CASSVVLASGKPGANVLTF	TGTGCCAGCAGCGTAGTTCTGGCTAGCGGGAAACCTGGGGCCAACGTCCTGACTTTC
TRBD2	.	TRBV7-6	TRBJ2-1	CASSNPGTSTYNEQFF	TGTGCCAGCAGCAACCCCGGGACTAGTACTTACAATGAGCAGTTCTTC
.	.	TRBV19	TRBJ2-7	CASSIYPGNEQYF	TGTGCCAGTAGTATCTACCCCGGGAACGAGCAGTACTTC
.	.	TRBV5-6	TRBJ1-2	CASSPSGVLDGYTF	TGTGCCAGCAGCCCGTCAGGGGTTCTGGATGGCTACACCTTC
.	.	TRBV19	TRBJ2-1	CASSILGHNSEQFF	TGTGCCAGTAGTATCCTGGGGCACAACAGTGAGCAGTTCTTC
TRBD2	few	TRBV7-9	TRBJ2-5	CASSLPGLAGQETQYF	TGTGCCAGCAGCTTACCGGGACTAGCGGGCCAAGAGACCCAGTACTTC
TRBD2	.	TRBV4-3	TRBJ2-1	CASSQDHLAGRYNEQFF	TGCGCCAGCAGCCAAGATCATCTAGCGGGCCGCTACAATGAGCAGTTCTTC
.	once	TRBV14	TRBJ1-2	CASSQDQAVNYGYTF	TGTGCCAGCAGCCAAGACCAGGCCGTTAACTATGGCTACACCTTC
.	.	TRBV4-1	TRBJ1-3	CASSQEEAAGNTIYF	TGCGCCAGCAGCCAAGAAGAGGCAGCTGGAAACACCATATATTTT
.	.	TRBV29-1	TRBJ1-2	CSVERGRDYGYTF	TGCAGCGTTGAACGGGGGAGGGACTATGGCTACACCTTC
TRBD2	.	TRBV10-1	TRBJ2-2	CASSAARGGAVTGELFF	TGCGCCAGCAGTGCTGCCCGGGGGGGGGCGGTAACCGGGGAGCTGTTTTTT
TRBD2	.	TRBV7-2	TRBJ2-2	CASRPGGLGTGELFF	TGTGCCAGCAGGCCGGGGGGGCTCGGTACCGGGGAGCTGTTTTTT
TRBD1	few	TRBV28	TRBJ2-7	CASNTGDILYEQYF	TGTGCCAGCAACACAGGGGACATACTATACGAGCAGTACTTC
.	.	TRBV28	TRBJ1-2	CASSLRPGAPTF	TGTGCCAGCAGTTTGCGCCCAGGGGCTCCCACCTTC
TRBD1	.	TRBV11-3	TRBJ1-1	CASSSGQRTEAFF	TGTGCCAGCAGCTCGGGACAGCGAACTGAAGCTTTCTTT
.	.	TRBV7-2	TRBJ1-4	CASSFTGINEKLFF	TGTGCCAGCAGCTTTACGGGGATAAATGAAAAACTGTTTTTT
.	.	TRBV19	TRBJ1-2	CASSIGQGLQDYGYTF	TGTGCCAGTAGTATAGGCCAGGGATTACAGGACTATGGCTACACCTTC
.	.	TRBV7-9	TRBJ1-6	CASSLLSNSPLHF	TGTGCCAGCAGCTTGTTATCTAATTCACCCCTCCACTTT
TRBD2	.	TRBV7-2	TRBJ2-3	CASSESGRAADTQYF	TGTGCCAGCAGCGAAAGCGGGAGGGCGGCAGATACGCAGTATTTT
TRBD1	.	TRBV10-3	TRBJ1-2	CAIGTGPFYGYTF	TGTGCCATTGGGACAGGACCTTTCTATGGCTACACCTTC
TRBD2	.	TRBV6-5	TRBJ2-7	CASSYSPSGSLHEQYF	TGTGCCAGCAGTTACTCTCCTAGCGGGAGCCTACACGAGCAGTACTTC
.	.	TRBV12-1	TRBJ1-5	CASSFGDRGFKLDQPQHF	TGTGCCAGCAGCTTTGGGGACAGGGGGTTTAAGCTCGATCAGCCCCAGCATTTT
TRBD1	.	TRBV9	TRBJ2-7	CASSHGQGRDSYEQYF	TGTGCCAGCAGCCATGGACAGGGAAGGGATTCCTACGAGCAGTACTTC
TRBD1	.	TRBV5-1	TRBJ2-7	CASSLAQGGRDYEQYF	TGCGCCAGCAGCTTGGCGCAAGGGGGCAGGGACTACGAGCAGTACTTC
.	.	TRBV7-2	TRBJ2-7	CASSLGRAEIEQYF	TGTGCCAGCAGCTTAGGGAGAGCGGAGATCGAGCAGTACTTC
.	.	TRBV19	TRBJ2-3	CASAVRDTQYF	TGTGCCAGCGCTGTCCGGGATACGCAGTATTTT
TRBD1	.	TRBV7-9	TRBJ1-2	CASSADRVVYGYTF	TGTGCCAGCAGCGCGGACAGGGTGGTCTATGGCTACACCTTC
.	.	TRBV30	TRBJ1-3	CAWSMGFGSGNTIYF	TGTGCCTGGAGTATGGGTTTTGGGAGTGGAAACACCATATATTTT
TRBD1	.	TRBV13	TRBJ1-6	CASSLIKGAASPLHF	TGTGCCAGCAGCTTAATTAAGGGGGCGGCTTCACCCCTCCACTTT
TRBD1	.	TRBV18	TRBJ2-7	CASSRLRDRESSYEQYF	TGTGCCAGCTCACGACTCCGGGACAGAGAAAGCTCCTACGAGCAGTACTTC
.	.	TRBV9	TRBJ1-3	CASSPMTGGNTIYF	TGTGCCAGCAGCCCCATGACGGGAGGAAACACCATATATTTT